This T cell receptor (beta chain) originates from a study of blood T cell repertoires in COVID-19. Trimming at V came to 3 bases and at J to 4 bases, leaving 6 bases not matched to a gene. There are 16 residues in the CDR3. Per germline, CDR1 SEHNR and CDR2 FQNEAQ (reference sequence). Profiling relied on immunoSEQ multiplex PCR, and the TCRdb table lists in-frame clones only, not all of them. The sample contains tens of thousands of clones, roughly nine tenths of which appear only once. The chain is built from TRBV7-9 and TRBJ1-5; 10 nucleotides agree with TRBD1. The sequenced material came from peripheral blood. This TCR came from a man between 65 and 85 years old with active or convalescent COVID-19. CDR3 DNA: TGTGCCAGCAGCTTCGAGACAGGGGGCGGGAATCAGCCCCAGCATTTT. This translates into CASSFETGGGNQPQHF. Combining the CDR3 with reference TRBV7-9 and TRBJ1-5 gives the whole variable domain DTGVSQNPRHKITKRGQNVTFRCDPISEHNRLYWYRQTLGQGPEFLTYFQNEAQLEKSRLLSDRFSAERPKGSFSTLEIQRTEQGDSAMYLCASSFETGGGNQPQHFGDGTRLSIL.